This T cell receptor beta chain was found in a study of blood T cell repertoires in COVID-19. This CDR3 contains 16 residues. Germline V gene sequence: CDR1 SGDLS, CDR2 YYNGEE. V lost 0 bases, J lost 4 bases, and 9 bases stayed unmatched. Original handling: Scientists estimated how many nucleated cells there were by amplifying reference gene primers. The assay was immunoSEQ multiplex PCR, and TCRdb's table has in-frame clones only and misses some. V and J calls and clone size come straight from that table; D and trimming were deduced from the DNA. The data hold some 150,000 clones, with about 80% observed a single time.

What was sequenced was peripheral blood. This TCR was sampled from a human donor with acute or convalescent COVID-19. The donor label of this sample is uncertain. The chain links TRBV9 to TRBJ2-7, with 8 bases identical to TRBD1. The CDR3 region is CASSVAAQGARYEQYF. CDR3 sequence (DNA): TGTGCCAGCAGCGTAGCGGCCCAGGGGGCAAGGTACGAGCAGTACTTC.